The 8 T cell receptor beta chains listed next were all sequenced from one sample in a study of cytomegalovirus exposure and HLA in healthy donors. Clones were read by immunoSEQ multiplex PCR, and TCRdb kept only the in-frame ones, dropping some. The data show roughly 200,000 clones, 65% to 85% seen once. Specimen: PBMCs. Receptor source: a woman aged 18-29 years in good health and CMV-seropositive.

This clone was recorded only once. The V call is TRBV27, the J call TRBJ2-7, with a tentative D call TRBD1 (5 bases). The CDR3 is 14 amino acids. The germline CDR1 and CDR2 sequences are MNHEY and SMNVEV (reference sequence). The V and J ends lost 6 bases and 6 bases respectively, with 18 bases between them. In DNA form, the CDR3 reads TGTGCCAGCAGCCAGGGCCCTTCCCCATTCGAGCAGTACTTC. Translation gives CASSQGPSPFEQYF.

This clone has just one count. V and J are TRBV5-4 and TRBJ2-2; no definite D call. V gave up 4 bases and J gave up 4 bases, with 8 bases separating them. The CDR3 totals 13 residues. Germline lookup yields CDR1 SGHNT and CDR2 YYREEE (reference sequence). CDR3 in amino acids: CASSVFLTGELFF. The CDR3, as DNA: TGTGCCAGCAGCGTCTTTCTCACCGGGGAGCTGTTTTTT. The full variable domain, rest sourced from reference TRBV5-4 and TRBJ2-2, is ETGVTQSPTHLIKTRGQQVTLRCSSQSGHNTVSWYQQALGQGPQFIFQYYREEENGRGNFPPRFSGLQFPNYSSELNVNALELDDSALYLCASSVFLTGELFFGEGSRLTVL.

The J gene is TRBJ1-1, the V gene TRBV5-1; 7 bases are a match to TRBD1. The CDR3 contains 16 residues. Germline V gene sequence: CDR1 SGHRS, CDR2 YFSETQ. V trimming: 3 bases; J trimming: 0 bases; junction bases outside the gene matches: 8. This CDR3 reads CASSWRSDRVNTEAFF. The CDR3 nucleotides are TGCGCCAGCAGCTGGCGGAGTGACAGGGTGAACACTGAAGCTTTCTTT.

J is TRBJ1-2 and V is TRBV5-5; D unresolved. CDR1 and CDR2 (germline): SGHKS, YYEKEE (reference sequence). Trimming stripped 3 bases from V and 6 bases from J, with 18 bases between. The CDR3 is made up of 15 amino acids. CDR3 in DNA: TGTGCCAGCAGCTATGGACCGGGAACGACGAATGGCTACACCTTC. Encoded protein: CASSYGPGTTNGYTF.

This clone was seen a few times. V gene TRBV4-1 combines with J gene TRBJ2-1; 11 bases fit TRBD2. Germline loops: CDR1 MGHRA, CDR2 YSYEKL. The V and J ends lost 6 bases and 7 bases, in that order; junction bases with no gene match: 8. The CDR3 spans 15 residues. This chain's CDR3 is CASRDASGGNNEQFF. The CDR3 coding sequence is TGCGCCAGCAGGGATGCTAGCGGGGGGAATAATGAGCAGTTCTTC.

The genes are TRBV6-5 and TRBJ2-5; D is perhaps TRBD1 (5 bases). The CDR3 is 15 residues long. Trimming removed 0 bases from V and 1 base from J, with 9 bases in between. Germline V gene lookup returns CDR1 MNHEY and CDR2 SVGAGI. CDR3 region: CASSYSGRPQETQYF. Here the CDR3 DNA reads TGTGCCAGCAGTTACTCGGGGCGGCCCCAAGAGACCCAGTACTTC.

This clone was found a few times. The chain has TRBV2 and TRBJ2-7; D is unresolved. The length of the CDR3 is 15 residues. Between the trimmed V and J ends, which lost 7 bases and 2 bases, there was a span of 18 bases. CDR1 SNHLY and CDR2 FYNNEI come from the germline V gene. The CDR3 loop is CASNGPSPLPYEQYF. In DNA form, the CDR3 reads TGTGCCAGCAATGGGCCTTCTCCCCTCCCCTACGAGCAGTACTTC.

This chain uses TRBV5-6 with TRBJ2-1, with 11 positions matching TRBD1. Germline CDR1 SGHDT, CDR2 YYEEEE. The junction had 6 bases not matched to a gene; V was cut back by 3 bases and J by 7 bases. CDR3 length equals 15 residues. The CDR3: CASSSGQGAGNEQFF. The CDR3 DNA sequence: TGTGCCAGCAGCTCCGGACAGGGGGCGGGGAATGAGCAGTTCTTC.